This TCR beta chain was sequenced in a study of spatial heterogeneity in lung cancer. Study information: The donors comprised approximately 72 untreated early-stage non-small cell lung cancer patients. Study-wide points: At tumor resection, ubiquitous expanded TCRs were detected in blood more often than later.

Time point indicated: blood at routine non-recurrence follow-up after resection. Unsorted whole RNA of tumor, nontumor lung or frozen PBMC was sequenced. This CDR3 has 12 amino acids. On this clonotype: Antigen specificity is unknown.

A unique molecular identifier was attached to every TCR cDNA molecule. One entry per CDR3 protein, called by TCRdb with MiXCR from the 5' RACE reads. The sample yields around 10,000 distinct CDR3 sequences, 20% to 25% seen once. This clonotype was sampled from a male donor with early-stage non-small cell lung cancer. The chain uses TRBV21-1 and TRBJ1-1; the table's TRBD1 call for D was not verified on the DNA. TRBV21-1 is a recognized pseudogene. Material: PBMCs, obtained at follow-up. The CDR3 region has the DNA TGTGCCAGCGAGGGGACGTCTCGGGCGGCTTTCTTT. Residues: CASEGTSRAAFF.